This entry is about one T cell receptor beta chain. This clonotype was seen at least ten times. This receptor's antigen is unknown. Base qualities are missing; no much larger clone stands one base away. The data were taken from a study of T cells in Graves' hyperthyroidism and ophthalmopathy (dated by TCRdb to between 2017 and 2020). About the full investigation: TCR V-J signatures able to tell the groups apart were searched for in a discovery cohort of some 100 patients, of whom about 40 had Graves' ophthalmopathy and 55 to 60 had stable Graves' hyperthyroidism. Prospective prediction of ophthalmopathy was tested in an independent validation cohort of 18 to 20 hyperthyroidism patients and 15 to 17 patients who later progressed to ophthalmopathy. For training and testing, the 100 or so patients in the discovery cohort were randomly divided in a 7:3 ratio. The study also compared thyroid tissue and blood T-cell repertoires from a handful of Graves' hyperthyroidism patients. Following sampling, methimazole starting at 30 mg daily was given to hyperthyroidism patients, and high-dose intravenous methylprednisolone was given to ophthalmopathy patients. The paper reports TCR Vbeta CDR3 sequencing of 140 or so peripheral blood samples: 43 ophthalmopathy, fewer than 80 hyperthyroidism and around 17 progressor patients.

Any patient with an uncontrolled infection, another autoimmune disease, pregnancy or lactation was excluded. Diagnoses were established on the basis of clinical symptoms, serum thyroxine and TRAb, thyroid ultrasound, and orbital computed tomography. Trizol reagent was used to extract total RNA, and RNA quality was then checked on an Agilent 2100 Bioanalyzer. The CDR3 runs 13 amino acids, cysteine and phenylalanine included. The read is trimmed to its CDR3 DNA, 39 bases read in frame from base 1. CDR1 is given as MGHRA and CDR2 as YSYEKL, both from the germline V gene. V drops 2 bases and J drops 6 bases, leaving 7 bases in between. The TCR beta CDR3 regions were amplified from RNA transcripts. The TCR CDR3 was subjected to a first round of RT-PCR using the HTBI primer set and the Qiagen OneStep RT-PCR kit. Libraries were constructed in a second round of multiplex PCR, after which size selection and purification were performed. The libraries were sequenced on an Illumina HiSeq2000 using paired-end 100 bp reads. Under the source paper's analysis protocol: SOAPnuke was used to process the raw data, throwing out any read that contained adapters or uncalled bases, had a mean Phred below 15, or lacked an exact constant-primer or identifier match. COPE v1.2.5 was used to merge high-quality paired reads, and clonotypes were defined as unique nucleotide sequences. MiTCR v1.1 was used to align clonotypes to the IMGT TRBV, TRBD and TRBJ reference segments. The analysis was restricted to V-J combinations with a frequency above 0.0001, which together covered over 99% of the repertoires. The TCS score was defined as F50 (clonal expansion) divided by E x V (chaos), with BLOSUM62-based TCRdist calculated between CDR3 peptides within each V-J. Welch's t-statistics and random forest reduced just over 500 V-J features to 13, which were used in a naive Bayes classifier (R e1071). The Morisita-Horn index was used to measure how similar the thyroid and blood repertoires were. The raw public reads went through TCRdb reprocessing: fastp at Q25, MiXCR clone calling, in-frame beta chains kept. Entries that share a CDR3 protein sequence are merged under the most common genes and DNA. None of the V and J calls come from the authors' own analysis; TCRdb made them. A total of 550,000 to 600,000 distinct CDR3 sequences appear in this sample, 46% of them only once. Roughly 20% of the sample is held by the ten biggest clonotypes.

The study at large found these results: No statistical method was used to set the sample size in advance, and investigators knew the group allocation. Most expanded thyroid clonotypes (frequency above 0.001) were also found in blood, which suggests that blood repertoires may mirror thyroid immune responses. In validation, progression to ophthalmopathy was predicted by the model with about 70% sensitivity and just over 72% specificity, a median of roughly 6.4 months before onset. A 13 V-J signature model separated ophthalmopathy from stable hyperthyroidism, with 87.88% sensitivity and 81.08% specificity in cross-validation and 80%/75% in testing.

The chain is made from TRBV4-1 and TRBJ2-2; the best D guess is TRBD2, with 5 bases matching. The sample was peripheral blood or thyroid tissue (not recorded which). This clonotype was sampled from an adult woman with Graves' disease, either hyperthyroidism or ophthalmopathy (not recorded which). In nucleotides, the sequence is TGCGCCAGCAGCCAACTGGAGGCCGGGGAGCTGTTTTTT. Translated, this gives CASSQLEAGELFF.